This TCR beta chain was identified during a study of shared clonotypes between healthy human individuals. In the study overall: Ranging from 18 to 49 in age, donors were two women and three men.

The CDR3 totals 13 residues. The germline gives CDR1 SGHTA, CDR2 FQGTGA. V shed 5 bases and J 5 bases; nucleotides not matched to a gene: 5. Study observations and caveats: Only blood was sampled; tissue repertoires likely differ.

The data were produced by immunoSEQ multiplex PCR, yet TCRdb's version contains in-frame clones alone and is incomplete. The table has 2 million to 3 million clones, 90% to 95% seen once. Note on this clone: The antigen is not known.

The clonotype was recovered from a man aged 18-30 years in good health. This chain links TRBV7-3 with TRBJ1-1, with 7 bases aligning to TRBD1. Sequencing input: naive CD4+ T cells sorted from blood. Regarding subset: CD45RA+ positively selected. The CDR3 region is CASSTFRGTEAFF. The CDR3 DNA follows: TGTGCCAGCAGCACCTTCAGGGGGACTGAAGCTTTCTTT.